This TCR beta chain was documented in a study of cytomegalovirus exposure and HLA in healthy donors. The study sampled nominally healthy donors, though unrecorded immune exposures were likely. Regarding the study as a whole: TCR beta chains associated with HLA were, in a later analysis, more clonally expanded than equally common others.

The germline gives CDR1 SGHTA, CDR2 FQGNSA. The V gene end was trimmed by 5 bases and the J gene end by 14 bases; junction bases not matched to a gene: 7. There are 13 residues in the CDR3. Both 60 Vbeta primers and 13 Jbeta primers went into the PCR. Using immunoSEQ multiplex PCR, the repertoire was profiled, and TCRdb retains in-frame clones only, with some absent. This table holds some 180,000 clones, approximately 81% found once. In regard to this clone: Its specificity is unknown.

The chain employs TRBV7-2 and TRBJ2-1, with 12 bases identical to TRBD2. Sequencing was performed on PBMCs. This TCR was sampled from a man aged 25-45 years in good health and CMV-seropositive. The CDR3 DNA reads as TGTGCCAGCAGCCTGACTAGCGGGAGTGGGAAGTTCTTC. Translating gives CASSLTSGSGKFF.